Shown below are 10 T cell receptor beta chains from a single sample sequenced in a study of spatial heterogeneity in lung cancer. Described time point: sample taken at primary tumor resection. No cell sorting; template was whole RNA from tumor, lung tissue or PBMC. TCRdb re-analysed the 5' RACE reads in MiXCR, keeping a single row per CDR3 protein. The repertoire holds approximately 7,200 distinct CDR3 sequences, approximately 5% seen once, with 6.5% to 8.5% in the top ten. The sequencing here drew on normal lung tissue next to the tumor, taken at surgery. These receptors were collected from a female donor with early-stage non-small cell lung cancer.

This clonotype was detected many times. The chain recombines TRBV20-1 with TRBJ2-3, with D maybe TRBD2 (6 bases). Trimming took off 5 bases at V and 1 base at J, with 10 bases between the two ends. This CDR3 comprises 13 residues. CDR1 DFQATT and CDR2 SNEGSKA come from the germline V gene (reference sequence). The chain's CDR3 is CSAADYRTDTQYF. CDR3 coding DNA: TGCAGTGCTGCGGACTACCGCACAGATACGCAGTATTTT.

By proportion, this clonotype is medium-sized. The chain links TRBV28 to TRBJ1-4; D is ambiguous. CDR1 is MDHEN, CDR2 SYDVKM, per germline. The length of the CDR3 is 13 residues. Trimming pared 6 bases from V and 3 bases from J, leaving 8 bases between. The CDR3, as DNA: TGTGCCAGCAGGCGCAGTCCTAATGAAAAACTGTTTTTT. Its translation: CASRRSPNEKLFF.

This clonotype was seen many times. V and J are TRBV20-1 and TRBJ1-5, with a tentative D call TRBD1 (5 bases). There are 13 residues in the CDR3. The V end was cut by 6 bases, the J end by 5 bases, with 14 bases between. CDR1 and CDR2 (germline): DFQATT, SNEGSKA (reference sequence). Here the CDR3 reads CSAGGSGHQPQHF. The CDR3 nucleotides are TGCAGTGCGGGTGGGTCGGGGCATCAGCCCCAGCATTTT.

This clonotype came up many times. In DNA, the CDR3 is TGTGCCAGCAGTTTAGGGACAGTTAATGAGCAGTTCTTC. This sequence encodes CASSLGTVNEQFF. The chain recombines TRBV27 with TRBJ2-1; 7 bases are shared with TRBD1. V lost 2 bases, J lost 7 bases, and 2 bases stayed unmatched. CDR1 MNHEY and CDR2 SMNVEV come from the germline V gene (reference sequence). The CDR3 contains 13 residues.

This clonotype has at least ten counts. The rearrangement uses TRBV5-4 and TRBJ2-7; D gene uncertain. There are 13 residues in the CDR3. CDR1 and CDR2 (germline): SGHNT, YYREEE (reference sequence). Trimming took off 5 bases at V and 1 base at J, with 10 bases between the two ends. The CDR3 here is CASRSGTSYEQYF. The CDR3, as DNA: TGTGCCAGCAGATCGGGTACGTCCTACGAGCAGTACTTC.

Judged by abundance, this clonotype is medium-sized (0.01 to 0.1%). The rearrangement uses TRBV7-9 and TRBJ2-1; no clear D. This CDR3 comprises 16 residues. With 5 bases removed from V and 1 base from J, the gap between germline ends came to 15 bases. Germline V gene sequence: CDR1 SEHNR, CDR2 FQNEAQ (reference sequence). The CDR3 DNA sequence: TGTGCCAGCAGCCCAACCATGCCGGTATCCTACAATGAGCAGTTCTTC. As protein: CASSPTMPVSYNEQFF. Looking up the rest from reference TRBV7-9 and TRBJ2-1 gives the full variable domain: DTGVSQNPRHKITKRGQNVTFRCDPISEHNRLYWYRQTLGQGPEFLTYFQNEAQLEKSRLLSDRFSAERPKGSFSTLEIQRTEQGDSAMYLCASSPTMPVSYNEQFFGPGTRLTVL.

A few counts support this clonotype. CDR3 protein: CASSRRQAGGEGYTF. For the CDR3, the DNA is TGTGCCAGCAGCCGCAGACAGGCGGGAGGAGAAGGCTACACCTTC. V usage is TRBV6-2 or TRBV6-3 and J usage is TRBJ1-2, with a tentative D call TRBD1 (6 bases). Germline V gene data show CDR1 as MNHEY and CDR2 as SVGEGT. This CDR3 region has 15 residues. Trimming cost V 6 bases and J 8 bases, with 22 bases left between them.

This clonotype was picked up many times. CDR3 nucleotide sequence: TGCAGCGTTGAGGAGGGGGGCTCGGGCACCGGGGAGCTGTTTTTT. It yields the protein CSVEEGGSGTGELFF. This chain joins TRBV29-1 and TRBJ2-2; D might be TRBD1 or TRBD2, each matching 6 bases. The germline V and J ends were trimmed by 3 bases and 4 bases, with 15 bases remaining between them. This CDR3 has 15 amino acids. From germline, CDR1 is SQVTM and CDR2 ANQGSEA.

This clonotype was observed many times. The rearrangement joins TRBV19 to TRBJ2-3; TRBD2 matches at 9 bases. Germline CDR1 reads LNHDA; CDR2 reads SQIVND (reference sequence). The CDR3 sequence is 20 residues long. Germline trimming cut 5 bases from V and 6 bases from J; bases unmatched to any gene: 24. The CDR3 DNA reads TGTGCCAGTAGTTTTACCGGGACAGCAAGACTAGCGGTTATCCGGGATACGCAGTATTTT. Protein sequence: CASSFTGTARLAVIRDTQYF.

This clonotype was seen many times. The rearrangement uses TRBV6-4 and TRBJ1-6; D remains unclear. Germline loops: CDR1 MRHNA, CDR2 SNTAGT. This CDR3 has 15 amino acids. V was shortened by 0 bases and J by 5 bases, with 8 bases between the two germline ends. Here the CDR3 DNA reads TGTGCCAGCAGTGACTCGAGCCAGGATAATTCACCCCTCCACTTT. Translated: CASSDSSQDNSPLHF.